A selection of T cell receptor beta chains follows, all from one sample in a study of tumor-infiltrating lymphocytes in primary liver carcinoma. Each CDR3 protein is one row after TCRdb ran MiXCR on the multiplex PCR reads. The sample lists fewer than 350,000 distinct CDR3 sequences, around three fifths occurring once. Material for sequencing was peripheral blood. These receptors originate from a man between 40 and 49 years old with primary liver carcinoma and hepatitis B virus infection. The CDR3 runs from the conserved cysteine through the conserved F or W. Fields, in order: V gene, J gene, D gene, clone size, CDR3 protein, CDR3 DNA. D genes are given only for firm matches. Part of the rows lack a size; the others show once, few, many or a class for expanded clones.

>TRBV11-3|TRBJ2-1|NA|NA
CASSLDNRGQLF
TGTGCCAGCAGCTTAGACAATCGGGGGCAGTTATTC
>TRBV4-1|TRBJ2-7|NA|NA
CASNHLFAGPYEQYF
TGCGCCAGCAACCACTTATTCGCAGGGCCCTACGAGCAGTATTTC
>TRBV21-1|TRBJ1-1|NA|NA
CASSKALGRGRVNTEAFF
TGTGCCAGCAGCAAAGCGCTGGGCAGGGGGCGCGTGAACACTGAAGCTTTCTTT
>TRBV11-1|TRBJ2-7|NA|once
CANSLGGYKQYF
TGTGCCAACAGCTTAGGAGGATACAAGCAGTACTTC
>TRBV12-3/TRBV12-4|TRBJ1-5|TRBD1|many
CASSPSGQGKNQPQHF
TGTGCCAGCAGCCCCTCCGGACAGGGGAAAAATCAGCCCCAGCATTTT
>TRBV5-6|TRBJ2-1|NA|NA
CASSWTNLEQFF
TGTGCCAGCAGCTGGACTAACCTTGAGCAGTTCTTC
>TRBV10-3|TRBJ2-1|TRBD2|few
CAISESGTSGTYNEQFF
TGTGCCATCAGTGAGTCTGGGACTAGCGGGACCTACAATGAGCAGTTCTTC
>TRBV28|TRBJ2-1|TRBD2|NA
CASSLSLRMGLAGTNEQFF
TGTGCCAGCAGTTTAAGCCTGCGTATGGGACTAGCGGGGACCAATGAGCAGTTCTTC
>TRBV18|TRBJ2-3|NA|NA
CASSRENTDMQYF
TGTGCCAGCTCACGCGAGAACACAGATATGCAGTATTTT
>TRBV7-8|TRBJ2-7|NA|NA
CASSYSETNRVYF
TGTGCCAGCAGCTATTCCGAAACCAATAGAGTGTACTTC
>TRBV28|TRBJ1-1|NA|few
CASSLSLGAGLAEAFF
TGTGCCAGCAGTTTAAGTCTCGGGGCAGGGTTGGCTGAAGCTTTCTTT
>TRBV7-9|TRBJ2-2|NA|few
CASSFGQTGELFF
TGTGCCAGCAGCTTCGGACAGACCGGGGAGCTGTTTTTT
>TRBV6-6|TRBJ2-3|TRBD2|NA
CASSFPPRRHGTSGFSDTLYF
TGTGCCAGCAGTTTCCCACCGAGAAGGCACGGGACTAGCGGTTTCTCGGATACGCTGTATTTT
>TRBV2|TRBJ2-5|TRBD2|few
CASSSIAGEETQYF
TGTGCCAGCAGTTCGATAGCGGGAGAAGAGACCCAGTACTTC
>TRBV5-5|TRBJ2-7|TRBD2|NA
CASSFAGDEQYF
TGTGCCAGCAGCTTCGCGGGAGACGAGCAGTACTTC
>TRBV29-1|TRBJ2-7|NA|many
CSVEENRDYEQYF
TGCAGCGTTGAAGAGAACAGGGACTACGAGCAGTACTTC
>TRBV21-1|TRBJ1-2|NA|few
CASSKRAGRGYYGYTF
TGTGCCAGCAGCAAAAGAGCAGGGCGGGGGTACTATGGCTACACCTTC
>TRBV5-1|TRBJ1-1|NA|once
CASSLEGTSRNTGAFF
TGCGCCAGCAGCTTGGAGGGGACGTCCAGGAACACTGGAGCTTTCTTT
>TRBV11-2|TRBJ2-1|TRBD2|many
CASSLEWAGGPLQFF
TGTGCCAGCAGCTTAGAGTGGGCGGGAGGGCCCTTGCAGTTCTTC
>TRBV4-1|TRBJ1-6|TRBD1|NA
CASDQDRGRSINSPLHF
TGCGCCAGCGACCAGGACAGGGGGCGGTCTATAAATTCACCCCTCCACTTT
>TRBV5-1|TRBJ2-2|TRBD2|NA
CASSFGGSAGELFF
TGCGCCAGCAGCTTCGGCGGGAGCGCCGGGGAGCTGTTTTTT
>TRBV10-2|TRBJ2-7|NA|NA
CASSEPGLHRYEQYF
TGCGCCAGCAGTGAGCCCGGACTCCACCGCTACGAGCAGTACTTC
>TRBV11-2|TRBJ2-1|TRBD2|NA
CASNEFTGLAGFNEQFF
TGTGCCAGCAACGAGTTTACGGGACTAGCGGGGTTCAATGAGCAGTTCTTC
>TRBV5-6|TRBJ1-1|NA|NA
CASSLVGAPTEAFF
TGTGCCAGCAGCTTGGTCGGGGCTCCCACTGAAGCTTTCTTT
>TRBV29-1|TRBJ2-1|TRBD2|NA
CSVKVMGLAGWVNNEQFF
TGCAGCGTTAAGGTTATGGGGCTAGCGGGATGGGTAAACAATGAGCAGTTCTTC
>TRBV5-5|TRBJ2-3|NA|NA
CASSRDPHSDTQYF
TGTGCCAGCAGTCGGGACCCCCATTCCGATACACAGTATTTT
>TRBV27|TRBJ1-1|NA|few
CASSLSQGRTEAFF
TGTGCCAGCAGTTTATCGCAGGGAAGGACTGAAGCTTTCTTT
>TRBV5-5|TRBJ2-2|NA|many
CASSFGDPNTGELFF
TGTGCCAGCAGCTTCGGAGACCCGAACACCGGGGAGCTGTTTTTT
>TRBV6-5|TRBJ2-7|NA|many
CASRDPGDSYEQYF
TGTGCCAGCAGGGATCCGGGGGACTCCTACGAGCAGTACTTC
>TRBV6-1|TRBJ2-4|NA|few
CANSDGGLRGNIQYF
TGTGCCAACAGTGACGGGGGGCTGAGAGGGAACATTCAGTACTTC
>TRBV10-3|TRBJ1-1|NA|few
CAISRGGTGNTEAFF
TGTGCCATCAGCAGAGGGGGGACGGGGAACACTGAAGCTTTCTTT
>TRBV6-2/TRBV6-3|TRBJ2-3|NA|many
CASTLTGNTDTQYF
TGTGCCAGCACTCTAACAGGGAACACAGATACGCAGTATTTT
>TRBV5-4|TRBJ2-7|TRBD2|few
CASSLGGLAGPPPHEQYF
TGTGCCAGCAGCTTGGGGGGACTAGCGGGACCCCCCCCCCACGAGCAGTACTTC
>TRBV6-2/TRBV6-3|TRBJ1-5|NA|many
CASSDRAFNQPQHF
TGTGCCAGCAGTGACCGGGCCTTCAATCAGCCCCAGCATTTT
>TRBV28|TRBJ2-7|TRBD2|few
CASSPFAGAGGEQYF
TGTGCCAGCAGTCCATTTGCGGGAGCGGGAGGCGAGCAGTACTTC
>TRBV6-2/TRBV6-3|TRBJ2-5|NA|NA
CASSPLRVEETQYF
TGTGCCAGCAGTCCCCTCAGGGTAGAAGAGACCCAGTACTTC
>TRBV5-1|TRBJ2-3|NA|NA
CASSLAATRDTQYF
TGCGCCAGCAGTTTGGCGGCCACAAGGGATACGCAGTATTTT
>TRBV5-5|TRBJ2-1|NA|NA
CASNPLNEQFF
TGTGCCAGCAACCCCCTAAATGAGCAGTTCTTC
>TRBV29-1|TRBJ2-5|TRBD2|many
CSATDGLAGRTQYF
TGCAGCGCTACCGACGGACTAGCGGGGCGGACCCAGTACTTC
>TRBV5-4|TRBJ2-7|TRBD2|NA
CASSLARLAGVRTYKQYF
TGTGCCAGCAGCTTGGCCCGGCTAGCGGGAGTGAGAACCTACAAGCAGTACTTC
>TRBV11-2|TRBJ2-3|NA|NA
CASSFQTVTDTHYF
TGTGCCAGCAGCTTTCAGACAGTCACAGATACGCACTATTTT
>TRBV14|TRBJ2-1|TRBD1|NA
CASSQDRQGAANEQFF
TGTGCCAGCAGCCAAGATCGGCAGGGGGCGGCGAATGAGCAGTTCTTC
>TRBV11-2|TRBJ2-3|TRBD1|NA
CASISRSQGTDTQYF
TGTGCCAGCATCTCTAGATCACAGGGGACCGATACGCAGTATTTT
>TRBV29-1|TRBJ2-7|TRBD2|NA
CSVARPTSGSAYERYF
TGCAGCGTTGCCAGGCCGACTAGCGGGAGTGCCTACGAGCGGTACTTC
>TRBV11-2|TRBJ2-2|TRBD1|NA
CASSSEGARELFF
TGTGCCAGCAGCTCAGAGGGGGCCAGGGAGCTGTTTTTT
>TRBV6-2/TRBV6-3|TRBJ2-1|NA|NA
CASSYRASLFF
TGTGCCAGCAGTTATCGTGCCTCCTTATTCTTC
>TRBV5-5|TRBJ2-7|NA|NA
CASSWTYTYEQYF
TGTGCCAGCAGCTGGACCTACACCTACGAGCAGTACTTC
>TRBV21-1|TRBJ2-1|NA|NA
CASSKGVRSAGGYNEQFF
TGTGCCAGCAGCAAAGGGGTGAGGTCCGCGGGAGGCTACAATGAGCAGTTCTTC
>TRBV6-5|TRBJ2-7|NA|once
CASGYEGGVYEQYF
TGTGCCAGCGGTTATGAGGGGGGAGTCTACGAGCAGTACTTC
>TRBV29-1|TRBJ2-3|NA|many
CSSGGGTDTQYF
TGCAGCTCAGGGGGGGGCACAGATACGCAGTATTTT
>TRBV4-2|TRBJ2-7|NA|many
CASSQESNSPYEQYF
TGTGCCAGCAGCCAAGAGTCCAACAGTCCCTACGAGCAGTACTTC
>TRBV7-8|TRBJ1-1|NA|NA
CASSFGRNSEAFF
TGTGCCAGCAGCTTCGGACGGAACTCTGAAGCTTTCTTT
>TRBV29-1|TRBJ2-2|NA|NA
CSVGISAANAGELFF
TGCAGCGTTGGGATTAGCGCTGCGAACGCCGGGGAGCTGTTTTTT
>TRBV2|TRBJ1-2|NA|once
CASTDGNYGYTF
TGTGCCAGCACCGACGGAAACTATGGCTACACCTTC
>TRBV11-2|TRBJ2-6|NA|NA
CASNLDTGANVLTF
TGTGCCAGCAACTTAGACACCGGGGCCAACGTCCTGACTTTC
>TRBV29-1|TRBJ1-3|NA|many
CSAGAKGNTIYF
TGCAGCGCGGGGGCGAAAGGAAACACCATATATTTT
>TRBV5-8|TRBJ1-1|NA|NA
CASSLSSTFLEAFF
TGTGCCAGCAGCTTGTCCTCGACATTTCTGGAAGCTTTCTTT
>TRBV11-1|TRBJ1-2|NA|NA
CDSSLNTNYGYTF
TGTGACAGCAGCTTAAACACTAACTATGGCTACACCTTC
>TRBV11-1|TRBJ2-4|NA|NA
CASSFPRTGETKNIQYF
TGTGCCAGCAGCTTTCCCAGGACTGGCGAGACCAAAAACATTCAGTACTTC